A single sample gave rise to the 28 T cell receptor beta chains below, sequenced in a study of T cell repertoires in cytomegalovirus infection (dated by TCRdb to between 2019 and 2020). This sample was sequenced with an Illumina HiSeq 1500. Using fastp trimming at Q25 and MiXCR clonotype assembly, TCRdb reanalyzed the public sequencing data and kept in-frame beta chains. Every CDR3 protein is listed once, alongside the most common genes and DNA of its rows. Counted in this sample were 250,000 or so distinct CDR3 sequences; over 8% of them appeared once. The ten largest clones take up roughly 16% of the sample. Sequenced material: PBMCs. These receptors all come from a human donor in good health (CMV status not recorded). Some clones in this sample may be carry-over from other donors' samples.

This clonotype occurred a few times. The CDR3 nucleotides read TGTGCCAGCAGCCCCAGCGTACAGGGAAAGTATGGCTACACCTTC. This encodes CASSPSVQGKYGYTF. The rearrangement links TRBV28 to TRBJ1-2; tentatively, D is TRBD1 (6 bases). V was cut by 6 bases and J by 5 bases, with 19 bases left in between. Germline V gene sequence: CDR1 MDHEN, CDR2 SYDVKM. The CDR3 runs to 15 residues.

This clonotype was counted ten times or more. This chain links TRBV7-8 with TRBJ1-3, with D perhaps TRBD1 (6 bases). V was cut by 2 bases and J by 0 bases, with 14 bases left in between. The CDR3 has 17 residues. CDR1 SGHVS and CDR2 FQNEAQ come from the germline V gene. CDR3 residues: CASSLRGAIVSGNTIYF. CDR3 nucleotide sequence: TGTGCCAGCAGCTTAAGGGGGGCGATCGTCTCTGGAAACACCATATATTTT.

CDR3 sequence reads: CASSLASGLDTQYF. The CDR3 DNA reads as TGTGCCAGCAGCTTAGCTAGTGGATTGGATACGCAGTATTTT. The J gene is TRBJ2-3, the V gene TRBV7-2, with unresolved D. Trimming took off 0 bases at V and 6 bases at J, with 10 bases between the two ends. The V gene's germline CDR1 is SGHTA and CDR2 FQGNSA. The CDR3 extends over 14 amino acids.

This clonotype appeared a few times. The CDR3 is CAWSQGATQPQHF. The CDR3 coding sequence is TGTGCCTGGAGTCAGGGGGCGACTCAGCCCCAGCATTTT. V gene TRBV30 combines with J gene TRBJ1-5; 8 bases fit TRBD1. Germline values: CDR1 GTSNPN, CDR2 SVGIG (reference sequence). V gave up 2 bases and J gave up 6 bases; unmatched junction bases: 3. The CDR3 runs 13 residues.

Points on this clonotype: A much larger clone lies a single base off, so this may be a read error. This sequence joins TRBV7-2 and TRBJ2-2, with a possible D match to TRBD2 (6 bases). CDR3 length equals 16 residues. Germline lookup yields CDR1 SGHTA and CDR2 FQGNSA. The CDR3 DNA follows: TGTGGCAGCAGCTTAAACGGAGGGACGAACACCGGGGAGCTGTTTTTT. This codes for CGSSLNGGTNTGELFF.

This clonotype was picked up a small number of times. The chain recombines TRBV11-3 with TRBJ2-3; TRBD2 aligns across 11 bases. Germline V CDR1 and CDR2: SGHNT, YENEEA. Unmatched junction bases numbered 9, after V lost 5 bases and J lost 5 bases. There are 16 residues in the CDR3. The CDR3 sequence is CASSGLAGGPGDTQYF. The CDR3 DNA reads TGTGCCAGCAGCGGATTAGCGGGGGGGCCGGGAGATACGCAGTATTTT.

Ten or more counts support this clonotype. The chain recombines TRBV10-3 with TRBJ2-1; 8 bases line up with TRBD1. Germline values: CDR1 ENHRY, CDR2 SYGVKD. V lost 2 bases, J lost 5 bases, and 5 bases stayed unmatched. This CDR3 is built from 15 residues. The CDR3 coding sequence is TGTGCCATCAGTGAGGTAACAGGGGGGAACAATGAGCAGTTCTTC. Protein sequence: CAISEVTGGNNEQFF.

Details on this clonotype: Relative to the germline gene, one junction end is altered; a read error may explain this. This rearrangement joins TRBV18 to TRBJ1-1, with D possibly matching TRBD1 (6 bases). The CDR3 length is 15 residues. CDR1 KGHSH and CDR2 LQKENI come from the germline V gene. CDR3: CASSPRGAENTEAFF. The CDR3 DNA reads as TGTGCCAGCTCCCCACGGGGGGCAGAGAACACTGAAGCTTTCTTT.

In its sample, this clonotype was seen a few times. The V call is TRBV7-2, the J call TRBJ1-4; possible D gene TRBD1, 5 bases. Per germline, CDR1 SGHTA and CDR2 FQGNSA. V dropped 5 bases and J dropped 2 bases, with 12 bases sitting between them. This CDR3 has 15 amino acids. The CDR3 DNA is TGTGCCAGCAGCCGGGGGGGGGGGACTAATGAAAAACTGTTTTTT. It specifies CASSRGGGTNEKLFF.

This clonotype is classed as medium-sized. The chain employs TRBV5-4 and TRBJ2-7; D remains unclear. This CDR3 is built from 14 residues. Per the germline V gene, CDR1 is SGHNT and CDR2 is YYREEE (reference sequence). V lost 5 bases to trimming and J lost 0 bases, with 12 bases between them. CDR3 DNA sequence: TGTGCCAGCAGTTTCGACCCGATCTCCTACGAGCAGTACTTC. Protein product: CASSFDPISYEQYF.

This clonotype was picked up many times. In nucleotides, the CDR3 is TGTGCCAGCTCACCTGGGACAGGGGAAGGACTAGCGGGAGCCAAAAACATTCAGTACTTC. This sequence encodes CASSPGTGEGLAGAKNIQYF. The chain has TRBV18 and TRBJ2-4; tentative D call: TRBD2 (11 bases). The germline V gene has CDR1 KGHSH and CDR2 LQKENI. The V gene lost 3 bases and the J gene lost 0 bases, with 24 bases spanning the gap. The CDR3 sequence is 20 residues long.

This clonotype was counted ten times or more. This rearrangement joins TRBV7-2 to TRBJ1-6; 9 bases are shared with TRBD1. The germline V gene encodes CDR1 SGHTA and CDR2 FQGNSA. CDR3 length equals 17 residues. J was trimmed by 10 bases and V by 1 base; bases with no gene match: 11. For the CDR3, the DNA is TGTGCCAGCAGCTTAGGACAGGGGGGTTCTCGGGGATCACCCCTCCACTTT. Amino acid sequence: CASSLGQGGSRGSPLHF.

The chain links TRBV28 to TRBJ1-3; maybe TRBD1 (6 bases). V was trimmed by 6 bases and J by 0 bases, leaving 9 bases between them. Germline V gives CDR1 MDHEN, CDR2 SYDVKM. The CDR3 has 14 residues. The CDR3 loop reads CASSDRTSGNTIYF. The CDR3 DNA follows: TGTGCCAGCAGCGACAGGACCTCTGGAAACACCATATATTTT.

There are many counts of this clonotype. V gene TRBV7-6 combines with J gene TRBJ2-3; TRBD2 matches 8 bases. The CDR3 is 15 amino acids. V dropped 1 base and J dropped 4; count of bases not matched to a gene: 4. CDR1 is SGHVS and CDR2 is FNYEAQ in the germline V gene. The CDR3 DNA sequence: TGTGCCAGCAGCTTAGTCGGCGGGGGGCCAGATACGCAGTATTTT. Its translation: CASSLVGGGPDTQYF.

For the CDR3, the DNA is TGCAGTGCTAGAGATCCACTGGACTCTGGAAACACCATATATTTT. This gives the protein CSARDPLDSGNTIYF. V is TRBV20-1 and J is TRBJ1-3; unclear D gene. V was clipped by 0 bases and J by 0 bases, with 9 bases between them. CDR3 length: 15 residues. Germline assignment: CDR1 DFQATT and CDR2 SNEGSKA (reference sequence).

This clonotype has just a few counts. The chain links TRBV6-6 to TRBJ2-7; perhaps TRBD1 as D (5 bases). Trimming took off 10 bases at V and 2 bases at J, with 21 bases between the two ends. CDR1 MNHNY and CDR2 SVGAGI come from the germline V gene (reference sequence). This CDR3 region has 15 residues. Written as DNA, the CDR3 is TGTGCCACCAGACAGACTCTTTGGGGTCCCTACGAGCAGTACTTC. Residues: CATRQTLWGPYEQYF.

There are many counts of this clonotype. This chain joins TRBV12-3 or TRBV12-4 and TRBJ2-2; a weak D match, TRBD1 (6 bases). The ends were cut back, 5 bases at V and 6 bases at J, with 19 bases in the middle. CDR3 length equals 16 residues. The CDR3 bases are TGTGCCAGCAGTCCTAGACAGGCCTCGGCACCCGGGGAGCTGTTTTTT. Amino acid sequence: CASSPRQASAPGELFF.

This clonotype was detected a few times. The V call is TRBV20-1, the J call TRBJ2-2; D remains ambiguous. There are 13 residues in the CDR3. Per the germline V gene, CDR1 is DFQATT and CDR2 is SNEGSKA (reference sequence). V lost 6 bases and J lost 4, with 12 bases in between. CDR3 sequence (DNA): TGCAGTGCGCCCCGGGCCGGCACCGGGGAGCTGTTTTTT. Encoded protein: CSAPRAGTGELFF.

In its sample, this clonotype was seen many times. This chain connects TRBV7-2 to TRBJ1-5; 11 bases are a match to TRBD1. The length of the CDR3 is 15 residues. In germline, CDR1 is SGHTA, CDR2 FQGNSA. Trimming cost V 1 base and J 6 bases; bases outside gene matches: 2. The CDR3 DNA reads as TGTGCCAGCAGCTTAGGGGACAGGGGGAGTCAGCCCCAGCATTTT. Translation gives CASSLGDRGSQPQHF.

In its sample, this clonotype was seen many times. The chain carries TRBV29-1 and TRBJ1-1; TRBD1 aligns across 8 bases. In germline, CDR1 is SQVTM, CDR2 ANQGSEA. The CDR3 extends over 12 amino acids. V shed 7 bases and J 1 base; nucleotides not matched to a gene: 2. CDR3 coding DNA: TGCAGCGCCGGACAGGGGAACACTGAAGCTTTCTTT. Amino acids: CSAGQGNTEAFF.

This clonotype was counted at least ten times. The chain uses TRBV28 and TRBJ1-2, with D tentatively TRBD1 (6 bases). Germline CDR1 reads MDHEN; CDR2 reads SYDVKM. This CDR3 has 14 amino acids. Trimming pared 1 base from V and 8 bases from J, leaving 14 bases between. The DNA of the CDR3 is TGTGCCAGCAGTTTATTGGGCGGACAGAGAGGCTACACCTTC. Protein product: CASSLLGGQRGYTF.

The chain is built from TRBV5-5 and TRBJ1-5, with TRBD1 matching over 9 bases. The ends lost 1 base at V and 0 bases at J; junction bases unmatched: 11. This CDR3 has 19 amino acids. Germline V gives CDR1 SGHKS, CDR2 YYEKEE (reference sequence). CDR3 sequence: CASSLKFRDRVISNQPQHF. The CDR3 DNA sequence: TGTGCCAGCAGCTTGAAGTTCCGGGACAGGGTAATTAGCAATCAGCCCCAGCATTTT.

This clonotype was counted at least ten times. V usage is TRBV7-2 and J usage is TRBJ1-5, with no clear D. The CDR3 runs to 13 residues. In germline, CDR1 is SGHTA, CDR2 FQGNSA. The V end was cut by 4 bases, the J end by 11 bases, with 15 bases between. The CDR3 protein is CASSSIGWVAQHF. CDR3 bases: TGTGCCAGCAGCTCTATTGGTTGGGTAGCCCAGCATTTT.

This clonotype was detected ten times or more. The V gene is TRBV7-2, the J gene TRBJ1-2, with 7 positions matching TRBD1. Germline trimming cut 5 bases from V and 5 bases from J; bases unmatched to any gene: 11. The CDR3 is 15 amino acids. The V gene's germline CDR1 is SGHTA and CDR2 FQGNSA. The CDR3 DNA sequence: TGTGCCAGCAGCCGAACGACAGGGACCATTTATGGCTACACCTTC. Protein product: CASSRTTGTIYGYTF. The complete variable domain, with remaining parts taken from reference TRBV7-2 and TRBJ1-2, reads GAGVSQSPSNKVTEKGKDVELRCDPISGHTALYWYRQSLGQGLEFLIYFQGNSAPDKSGLPSDRFSAERTGGSVSTLTIQRTQQEDSAVYLCASSRTTGTIYGYTFGSGTRLTVV.

This clonotype was counted only a few times. For the CDR3, the DNA is TGTGCCAGCAGCCAAAATTCGGGGTTTGCCAATCAGCCCCAGCATTTT. It encodes CASSQNSGFANQPQHF. The chain employs TRBV3-1 and TRBJ1-5; D gene unclear. Germline values: CDR1 LGHDT, CDR2 YNNKEL (reference sequence). This CDR3 region has 16 residues. V was pared by 2 bases and J by 3 bases, with 14 bases between.

In this sample, this clonotype turned up many times. J is TRBJ1-1 and V is TRBV7-2; D gene ambiguous. The V gene lost 1 base and the J gene lost 3 bases, with 9 bases spanning the gap. CDR1 SGHTA and CDR2 FQGNSA come from the germline V gene. CDR3 length: 14 residues. The CDR3 DNA reads TGTGCCAGCAGCTTAGTTGTCCGGGACACTGAAGCTTTCTTT. Translating it yields CASSLVVRDTEAFF. Complete variable domain (other parts from reference TRBV7-2 and TRBJ1-1): GAGVSQSPSNKVTEKGKDVELRCDPISGHTALYWYRQSLGQGLEFLIYFQGNSAPDKSGLPSDRFSAERTGGSVSTLTIQRTQQEDSAVYLCASSLVVRDTEAFFGQGTRLTVV.

This clonotype came up many times. The genes are TRBV12-3 or TRBV12-4 and TRBJ1-1; D unclear. This CDR3 contains 11 residues. The V end was cut by 2 bases, the J end by 7 bases, with 5 bases between. CDR3 sequence: CASSLNGEAFF. As DNA, the CDR3 is TGTGCCAGCAGTTTAAACGGTGAAGCTTTCTTT.

This clonotype has more than one count but fewer than ten. V is TRBV28 and J is TRBJ2-4; possibly TRBD1 for D (5 bases). CDR1 and CDR2 (germline): MDHEN, SYDVKM. This CDR3 comprises 16 residues. V was trimmed by 7 bases and J by 2 bases, leaving 18 bases between them. The CDR3 region is CASTSAGIGSKNIQYF. The CDR3, as DNA: TGTGCCAGCACTTCAGCAGGGATAGGATCCAAAAACATTCAGTACTTC. Complete variable domain (other parts from reference TRBV28 and TRBJ2-4): DVKVTQSSRYLVKRTGEKVFLECVQDMDHENMFWYRQDPGLGLRLIYFSYDVKMKEKGDIPEGYSVSREKKERFSLILESASTNQTSMYLCASTSAGIGSKNIQYFGAGTRLSVL.